One sample yielded the 2 T cell receptor beta chains listed below, sequenced in a study of response to subunit inactivated influenza vaccine. TCRdb fed the RT-PCR reads into MiXCR, producing one record per CDR3 protein. The sample shows over 150,000 distinct CDR3 sequences, around a tenth of them seen only once. The sequenced sample was non-naive T cells sorted from PBMCs, obtained on the day of vaccination. All receptors come from a man aged 50 to 60 who received an inactivated influenza vaccine.

This clonotype came up a few times. The chain joins TRBV4-1 to TRBJ2-1, with D possibly being TRBD2 (6 bases). Trimming took 4 bases from V and 7 from J, leaving 14 bases between them. The germline gives CDR1 MGHRA, CDR2 YSYEKL. The CDR3 loop spans 14 amino acids. The CDR3 nucleotides are TGCGCCAGCAGCCCAGCGCTAGCGCCGAATGAGCAGTTCTTC. Amino acids: CASSPALAPNEQFF.

V is TRBV10-3 and J is TRBJ1-5; D is unresolved. The germline CDR1 and CDR2 sequences are ENHRY and SYGVKD. The CDR3 extends over 12 amino acids. V was clipped by 10 bases and J by 1 base, with 8 bases between them. In DNA, the CDR3 is TGTGCCACGTCATCCAGCAATCAGCCCCAGCATTTT. Residues: CATSSSNQPQHF.